Described below is a single T cell receptor beta chain sequence and its context. Its specific antigen is unknown. This record belongs to a study of cytomegalovirus exposure and HLA in healthy donors (dated by TCRdb to about 2017). Notes on the research overall: According to an earlier analysis of 450 to 650 of the donors, 150 million to 200 million T cells yielded 117 million unique TCR beta sequences and roughly 280 Gb of sequence data. An early release that covered 500 to 800 HLA-typed donors contained approximately 300 gigabases of sequencing data and 80 million or so unique TCR sequences. Of the approximately 400 genotyped donors, approximately 80% fell in the genetic ancestry cluster associated with self-reported Caucasian donors. The study was designed to test whether signatures of past pathogen exposure could be identified by cataloging public T cell receptors. Using immunosequencing, the study profiled T cell repertoires from approximately 700 subjects and related those repertoires to cytomegalovirus serostatus. Besides the first cohort of roughly 700 subjects, a separate validation cohort made up of 120 different subjects was used. To predict cytomegalovirus infection status, the study brought together high-throughput TCR immunosequencing, statistical association of individual TCRs with disease status, and machine learning. A later analysis re-examined previously published TCR beta repertoires from roughly 720 donors and added high-resolution HLA genotyping to investigate patterns of TCR occurrence. Rather than drawing on any new phenotypic data, the later analysis identified candidate immune exposures from TCR beta sequences and the way those sequences occurred across donors. An earlier analysis of around 540 of the donors applied high-throughput TCR beta sequencing to assess whether each TCR beta V gene segment acted as functional or pseudogenic. Alongside the repertoire data, information on donor age, sex, ethnicity and CMV serostatus was compiled. A later genetic analysis used genome-wide SNP genotypes for about 65% of the roughly 700 donors, treating that subset as a discovery cohort. Every discovery cohort repertoire had been produced on one sequencing platform. HLA typing included class I and class II loci at four-digit resolution. The number of typed donors differed by locus: about 620-630 for A, B, C, DRB1 and DQB1; some 540 for DQA1; some 610 for DPA1; and roughly 470 for DPB1. About five DR-DQ haplotypes were handled as single units for association and clustering because linkage in the cohort was strong. On average, around 200,000 unique TCR beta nucleotide sequences were sequenced per donor among some 420 genotyped donors of the cohort, with 15% to 20% of those sequences being non-productive. The paper as a whole reports these results and caveats: A later analysis associated 16,951 TCR beta sequences with specific HLA alleles at a false discovery rate of 0.05. In a later analysis, the rate of TCR association differed among HLA loci, with DRB1 alleles having the most associated TCRs and HLA-C alleles having the fewest. A further reported finding was that TCR beta sequences accurately predicted the HLA-A and HLA-B alleles for most subjects in the first cohort. A total of 164 TCR beta chains were listed by the study as associated with cytomegalovirus. The only immune exposure information available for the cohort was CMV serostatus. The sequencing pipeline was judged likely to have produced a cluster of highly shared sequence variants as a technical artifact. In vitro tests confirmed that a few of the cytomegalovirus-associated TCR beta chains recognize cytomegalovirus antigens. Several of the top co-occurrence clusters appeared to be linked to parvovirus B19, influenza, CMV and Epstein-Barr virus, according to a later analysis. Because counts were too low, some 16 rarely observed V segments, including chromosome 9 orphons, were excluded from the earlier analysis of roughly 580 of the donors. An earlier analysis of some 560 of the donors showed that most TCR beta V segments appeared in productive rearrangements either about 90% or about 30% of the time, which broadly matched IMGT annotations. The 87-base-pair reads could not distinguish some IMGT-functional V segments, including TRBV6-2 and TRBV6-3, so those segments were excluded. Roughly uniform sequencing depth across donors was assumed in presence/absence analyses, although this assumption may not hold. An association between a missense DCLRE1C variant and V-gene and J-gene trimming of TCR beta chains was found in a later genetic analysis and replicated in an independent cohort. The cohort was sequenced for TCR beta chains only, and without alpha or paired-chain data the features that could be detected were limited. Across donors, most TCR sequences were observed very rarely, whereas some public TCRs were present in many individuals. According to a later analysis, most CMV-associated TCR beta chains appeared to be HLA-restricted, and the HLA associations seemed to be driven largely by CMV exposure. Linkage disequilibrium might explain the correlated functional status among segregating V segments, but an unknown experimental factor could not be ruled out. The classifier was reported to diagnose cytomegalovirus status with high specificity and sensitivity in both the original cohort and the validation cohort. HLA typing was unavailable for some donors at each locus, so association tests used only the typed subset. Strong co-occurrence of HLA alleles, especially DR and DQ, made assigning TCR associations to individual alleles difficult. Compared with the roughly 600-donor mean, donors in an Asian-associated ancestry cluster had fewer N-insertions in productive TCRs, according to a later genetic analysis. In a later analysis, HLA-associated TCR beta chains were found to be more clonally expanded and to have lower generation probabilities than equally common non-associated chains. It was suggested by the authors that the approach could potentially be generalized to other disease states and immunological phenotypes.

In total, 630 or so healthy bone marrow donors made up the cohort. At the time of sampling, every cohort member was nominally healthy, though immune exposures that went unrecorded were likely present. The donor tested CMV seropositive and was one of the 289 seropositive cohort members. A peripheral blood sample was collected from each donor, and TCR beta sequencing was performed on peripheral blood mononuclear cells. Genomic DNA was extracted from the blood cell samples with the Qiagen DNeasy Blood Extraction Kit. The protocol used for the library was the immunoSEQ multiplex PCR assay. For the multiplex PCR, a mixture combining 60 forward primers for TCR Vbeta segments and 13 reverse primers for TCR Jbeta segments was used. The CDR3 region of rearranged TCR beta genes was amplified from genomic DNA by a multiplex PCR assay. Amplified TCR beta libraries were sequenced as 87-base-pair reads on the Illumina HiSeq System. Under the source paper's analysis protocol: A later analysis counted 75 million to 100 million unique TCR beta chains across the 500 to 850 repertoires, and about 10 million of these chains were shared by at least two donors. Raw reads were error-corrected and collapsed into unique sequences by a nearest-neighbor algorithm in which closely related sequences were merged to remove PCR and sequencing errors. To assign V, D and J gene segments, CDR3 sequences were aligned to IMGT reference sequences. For a sequence to be retained, at least a six-nucleotide match to both a V gene segment and a J gene segment was required. A rearrangement counted as productive if the CDR3 had no stop codons and remained in frame with V and J, and every other rearrangement counted as non-productive. Following IMGT convention, CDR3 was defined as the stretch from the second conserved V-encoded cysteine to the conserved J-encoded phenylalanine. Sequences without an unambiguous match to a single V gene segment were excluded from the earlier analysis of about 640 of the donors. In an earlier analysis of 500 to 750 of the donors, V segments were called functional above 56.7% productive rearrangements and were called segregating when the between-donor standard deviation exceeded 5%. A statistical classification framework was built for diagnosing cytomegalovirus status from the catalog of TCR beta chain sequences. V and J gene assignment, in a later analysis, came from comparing TCR nucleotide sequences with IMGT/GENE-DB human TR gene sequences. In a later analysis, CDR3 sequences and most-parsimonious VDJ recombination scenarios were assigned using the TCRdist pipeline. A later analysis defined each TCR beta chain by its CDR3 amino acid sequence plus V-gene family, and excluded reads lacking a unique V-gene family. In a later analysis, around 600 highly shared, low-generation-probability nucleotide sequences were removed to address suspected cross-contamination and a sequencing artifact. In a later analysis, a clonal expansion index for each public chain was calculated from normalized within-repertoire ranks of inferred template counts. A later analysis computed generation probabilities with a VDJ recombination model fitted to out-of-frame rearrangements, and checked the results against IGoR. In a later analysis, TCR-TCR, TCR-HLA and TCR-CMV co-occurrence was scored with hypergeometric tests, and a repertoire-size bias correction was applied to TCR pairs. A later analysis estimated false discovery rates by permuting HLA or CMV assignments 20 times. In a later analysis, co-occurring TCRs were grouped using DBSCAN, with TCRdist sequence similarity added in when clustering inside HLA-allele-positive subsets. Co-occurrence clustering excluded repertoires with fewer than 30,000 or more than 120,000 public chains, plus five with anomalous nucleotide sharing. Not all clones reach the TCRdb copy of this immuneACCESS table, which keeps in-frame sequences only. Checked studies attribute under half of the gap to unresolved V genes and leave the rest unexplained. V and J calls and clone size follow that table, whereas D and trimming were derived from the DNA. Per the sample table, the count is just under 80,000 clones. The ten largest clones take up 3.5% to 4% of the sample.

Relative to germline, V is 4 bases shorter and J is 5 bases shorter, with 22 bases between their ends. Taken from the germline V gene (reference sequence), the CDR1 and CDR2 loops are SGHNT and YYREEE. From the cysteine through the phenylalanine, the CDR3 covers 17 amino acids. Here the CDR3 DNA is all that survives: 51 bases in frame from base 1. Material for sequencing was PBMCs. The chain is assembled from TRBV5-4 and TRBJ2-1; TRBD1 is a possible D gene, resting on 6 matching bases. The sequence was obtained from a man in his late teens or twenties in good health and CMV-seropositive. Read as DNA, the sequence is TGTGCCAGCAGCCCGCTCTGGTCAGGGGCTTCCGACAATGAGCAGTTCTTC. It translates to CASSPLWSGASDNEQFF.